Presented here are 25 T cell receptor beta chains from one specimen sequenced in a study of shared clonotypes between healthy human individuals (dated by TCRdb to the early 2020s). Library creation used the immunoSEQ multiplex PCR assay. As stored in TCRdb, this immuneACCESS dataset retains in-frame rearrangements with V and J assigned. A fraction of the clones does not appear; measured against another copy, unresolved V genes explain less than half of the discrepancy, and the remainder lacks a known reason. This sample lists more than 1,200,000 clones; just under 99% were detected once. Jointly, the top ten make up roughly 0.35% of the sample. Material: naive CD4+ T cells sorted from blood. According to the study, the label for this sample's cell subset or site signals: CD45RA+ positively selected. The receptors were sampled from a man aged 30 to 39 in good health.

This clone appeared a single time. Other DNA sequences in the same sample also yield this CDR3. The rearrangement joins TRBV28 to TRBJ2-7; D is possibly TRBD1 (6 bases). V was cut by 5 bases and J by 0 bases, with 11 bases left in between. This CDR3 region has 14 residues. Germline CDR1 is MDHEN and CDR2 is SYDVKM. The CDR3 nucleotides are TGTGCCAGCAGTCTACAGGGTAGCTCCTACGAGCAGTACTTC. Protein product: CASSLQGSSYEQYF.

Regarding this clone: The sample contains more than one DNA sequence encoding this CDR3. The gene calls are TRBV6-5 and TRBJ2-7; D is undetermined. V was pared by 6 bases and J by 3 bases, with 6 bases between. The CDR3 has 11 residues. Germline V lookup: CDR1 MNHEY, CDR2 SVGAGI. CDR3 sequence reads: CASSRGYEQYF. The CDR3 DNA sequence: TGTGCCAGCAGCCGAGGCTACGAGCAGTACTTC.

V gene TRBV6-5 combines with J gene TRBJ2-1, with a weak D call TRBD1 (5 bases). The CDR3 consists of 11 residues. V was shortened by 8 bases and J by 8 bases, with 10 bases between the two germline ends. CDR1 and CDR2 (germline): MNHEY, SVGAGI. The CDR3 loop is CASRVGDEQFF. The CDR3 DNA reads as TGTGCCAGCCGAGTAGGGGATGAGCAGTTCTTC.

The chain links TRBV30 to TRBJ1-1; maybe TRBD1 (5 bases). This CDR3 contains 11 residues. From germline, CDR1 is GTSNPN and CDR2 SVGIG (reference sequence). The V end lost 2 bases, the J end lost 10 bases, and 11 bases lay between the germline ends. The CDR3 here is CAWSRAGRAFF. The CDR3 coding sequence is TGTGCCTGGAGTAGGGCGGGGCGAGCTTTCTTT.

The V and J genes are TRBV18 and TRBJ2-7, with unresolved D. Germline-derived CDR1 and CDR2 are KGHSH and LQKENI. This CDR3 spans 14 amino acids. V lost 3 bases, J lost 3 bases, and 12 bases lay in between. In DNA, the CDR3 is TGTGCCAGCTCACCGGCCCCGGTAGGCTACGAGCAGTACTTC. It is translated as CASSPAPVGYEQYF.

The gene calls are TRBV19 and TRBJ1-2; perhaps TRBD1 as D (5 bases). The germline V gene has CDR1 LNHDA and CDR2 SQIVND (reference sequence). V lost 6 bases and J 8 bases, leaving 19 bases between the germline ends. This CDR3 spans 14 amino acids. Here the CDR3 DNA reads TGTGCCAGTAGCCCCTCCGGGACTCTCCTGGGCTACACCTTC. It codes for CASSPSGTLLGYTF. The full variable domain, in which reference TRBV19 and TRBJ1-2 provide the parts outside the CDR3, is DGGITQSPKYLFRKEGQNVTLSCEQNLNHDAMYWYRQDPGQGLRLIYYSQIVNDFQKGDIAEGYSVSREKKESFPLTVTSAQKNPTAFYLCASSPSGTLLGYTFGSGTRLTVV.

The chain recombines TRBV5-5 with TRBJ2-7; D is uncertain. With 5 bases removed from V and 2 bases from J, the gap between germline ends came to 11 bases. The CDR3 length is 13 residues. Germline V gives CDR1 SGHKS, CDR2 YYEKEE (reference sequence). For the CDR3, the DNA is TGTGCCAGCAGTGAAGGGATGACCTACGAGCAGTACTTC. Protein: CASSEGMTYEQYF.

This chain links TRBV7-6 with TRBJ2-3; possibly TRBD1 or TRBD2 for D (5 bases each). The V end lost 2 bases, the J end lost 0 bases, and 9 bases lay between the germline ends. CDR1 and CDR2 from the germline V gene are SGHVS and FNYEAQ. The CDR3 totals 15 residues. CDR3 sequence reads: CASSLIGDSTDTQYF. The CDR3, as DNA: TGTGCCAGCAGCTTAATAGGGGACAGCACAGATACGCAGTATTTT.

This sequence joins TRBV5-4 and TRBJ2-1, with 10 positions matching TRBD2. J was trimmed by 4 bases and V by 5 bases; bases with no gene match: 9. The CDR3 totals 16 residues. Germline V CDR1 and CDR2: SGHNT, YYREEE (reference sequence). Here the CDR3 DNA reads TGTGCCAGCAGAGCCAGCGGGAGGGGGCATTACAATGAGCAGTTCTTC. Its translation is CASRASGRGHYNEQFF.

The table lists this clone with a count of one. CDR3 DNA: TGCGCCAGCAGCCAACGACTAGCGGGATCATACGAGCAGTACTTC. This encodes CASSQRLAGSYEQYF. The chain carries TRBV4-1 and TRBJ2-7; 11 positions agree with TRBD2. V trimming: 2 bases; J trimming: 4 bases; junction bases outside the gene matches: 4. CDR3 length equals 15 residues. Germline V gene lookup returns CDR1 MGHRA and CDR2 YSYEKL.

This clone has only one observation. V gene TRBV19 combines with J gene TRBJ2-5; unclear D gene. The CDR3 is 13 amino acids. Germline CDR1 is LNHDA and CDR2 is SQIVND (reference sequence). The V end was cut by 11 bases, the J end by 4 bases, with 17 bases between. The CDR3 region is CAQPRPPRETQYF. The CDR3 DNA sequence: TGTGCCCAGCCCAGGCCGCCCCGAGAGACCCAGTACTTC.

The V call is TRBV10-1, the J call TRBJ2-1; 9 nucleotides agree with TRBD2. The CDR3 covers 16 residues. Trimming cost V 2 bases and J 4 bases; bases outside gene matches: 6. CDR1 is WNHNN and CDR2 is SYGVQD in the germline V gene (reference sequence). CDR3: CASSETASGIYNEQFF. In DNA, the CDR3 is TGCGCCAGCAGTGAGACTGCTAGCGGGATATACAATGAGCAGTTCTTC.

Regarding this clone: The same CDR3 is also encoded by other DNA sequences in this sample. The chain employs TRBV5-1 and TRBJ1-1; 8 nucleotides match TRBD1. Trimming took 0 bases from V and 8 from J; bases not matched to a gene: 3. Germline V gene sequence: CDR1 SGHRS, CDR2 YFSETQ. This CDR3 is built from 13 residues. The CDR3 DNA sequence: TGCGCCAGCAGCTTGGGGGACAGGCCAGAAGCTTTCTTT. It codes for CASSLGDRPEAFF.

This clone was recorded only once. This CDR3 is CASSPSRETQYF. The CDR3, as DNA: TGTGCCAGCAGCCCCTCCAGAGAGACCCAGTACTTC. The chain recombines TRBV28 with TRBJ2-5, with D uncertain. V lost 6 bases, J lost 4 bases, and 9 bases lay in between. CDR1 and CDR2 (germline): MDHEN, SYDVKM. This CDR3 region has 12 residues.

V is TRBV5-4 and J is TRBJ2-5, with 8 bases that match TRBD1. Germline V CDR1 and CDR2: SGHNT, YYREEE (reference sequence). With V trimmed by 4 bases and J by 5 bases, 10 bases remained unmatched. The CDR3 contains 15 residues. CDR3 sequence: CASSLRTGSRETQYF. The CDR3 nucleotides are TGTGCCAGCAGCCTCCGGACAGGGAGTAGGGAGACCCAGTACTTC.

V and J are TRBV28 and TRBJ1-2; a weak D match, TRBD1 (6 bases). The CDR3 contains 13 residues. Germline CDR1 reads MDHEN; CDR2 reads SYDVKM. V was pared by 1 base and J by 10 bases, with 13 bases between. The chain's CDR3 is CASSLSGARAYTF. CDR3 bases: TGTGCCAGCAGTTTATCGGGGGCTAGGGCCTACACCTTC.

The CDR3 nucleotides are TGTGCCAGCAATAGCGGGAGTATTACCCAGTACTTC. This translates into CASNSGSITQYF. The chain carries TRBV28 and TRBJ2-5, with 9 positions matching TRBD2. Germline V gives CDR1 MDHEN, CDR2 SYDVKM. The CDR3 sequence is 12 residues long. V shed 7 bases, J shed 8 bases, and the junction held 5 bases outside the gene matches.

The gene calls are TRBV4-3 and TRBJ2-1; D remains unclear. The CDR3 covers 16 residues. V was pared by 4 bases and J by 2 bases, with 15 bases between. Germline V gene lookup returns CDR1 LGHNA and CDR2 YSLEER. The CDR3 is CASSPRAVPTYNEQFF. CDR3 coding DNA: TGCGCCAGCAGCCCCCGGGCCGTCCCGACCTACAATGAGCAGTTCTTC.

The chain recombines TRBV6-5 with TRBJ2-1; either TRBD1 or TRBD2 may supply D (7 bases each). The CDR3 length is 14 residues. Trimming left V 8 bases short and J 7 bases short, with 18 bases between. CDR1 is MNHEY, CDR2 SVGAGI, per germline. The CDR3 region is CASSVQRGQNEQFF. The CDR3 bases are TGTGCCAGCTCGGTTCAGCGGGGACAGAATGAGCAGTTCTTC.

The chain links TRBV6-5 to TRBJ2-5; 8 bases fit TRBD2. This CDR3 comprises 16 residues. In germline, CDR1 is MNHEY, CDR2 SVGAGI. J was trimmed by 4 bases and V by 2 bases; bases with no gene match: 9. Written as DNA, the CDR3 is TGTGCCAGCAGTTACCCCCGCCCGGGAGGGAGAGAGACCCAGTACTTC. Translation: CASSYPRPGGRETQYF.

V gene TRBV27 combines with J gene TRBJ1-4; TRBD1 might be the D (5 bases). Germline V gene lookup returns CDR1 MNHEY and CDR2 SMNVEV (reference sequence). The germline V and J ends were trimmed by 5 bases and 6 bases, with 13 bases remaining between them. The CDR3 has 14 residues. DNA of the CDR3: TGTGCCAGCAGTAAAGGGGTTTTGGATGAAAAACTGTTTTTT. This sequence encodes CASSKGVLDEKLFF. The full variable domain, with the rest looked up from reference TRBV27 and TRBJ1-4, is EAQVTQNPRYLITVTGKKLTVTCSQNMNHEYMSWYRQDPGLGLRQIYYSMNVEVTDKGDVPEGYKVSRKEKRNFPLILESPSPNQTSLYFCASSKGVLDEKLFFGSGTQLSVL.

The CDR3 sequence is CASGLGNRFDTQYF. As DNA, the CDR3 is TGTGCTAGTGGTTTGGGCAACAGGTTCGATACGCAGTATTTT. The rearrangement uses TRBV12-5 and TRBJ2-3, with a possible D match to TRBD1 (5 bases). The germline V gene has CDR1 LGHNT and CDR2 FRNRAP. The CDR3 length is 14 residues. Trimming took 1 base from V and 6 from J, leaving 11 bases between them.

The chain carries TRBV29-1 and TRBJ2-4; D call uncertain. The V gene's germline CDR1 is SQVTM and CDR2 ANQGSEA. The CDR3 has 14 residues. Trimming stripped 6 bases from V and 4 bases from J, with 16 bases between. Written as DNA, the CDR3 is TGCAGCGTCGGTGGCCGTTCCAATAAAAACATTCAGTACTTC. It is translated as CSVGGRSNKNIQYF.

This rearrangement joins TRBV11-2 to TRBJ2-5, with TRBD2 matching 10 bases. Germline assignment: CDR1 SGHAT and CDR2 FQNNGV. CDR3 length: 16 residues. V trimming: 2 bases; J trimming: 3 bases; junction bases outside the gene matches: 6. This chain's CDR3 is CASSLLAGVVEETQYF. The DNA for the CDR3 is TGTGCCAGCAGCTTACTAGCGGGAGTGGTGGAAGAGACCCAGTACTTC. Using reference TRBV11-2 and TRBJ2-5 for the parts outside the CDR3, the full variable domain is EAGVAQSPRYKIIEKRQSVAFWCNPISGHATLYWYQQILGQGPKLLIQFQNNGVVDDSQLPKDRFSAERLKGVDSTLKIQPAKLEDSAVYLCASSLLAGVVEETQYFGPGTRLLVL.

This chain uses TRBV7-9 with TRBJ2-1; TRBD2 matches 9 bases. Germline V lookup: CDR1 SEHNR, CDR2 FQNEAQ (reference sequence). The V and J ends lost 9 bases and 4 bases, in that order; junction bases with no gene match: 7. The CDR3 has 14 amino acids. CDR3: CASMGLAAYNEQFF. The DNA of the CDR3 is TGTGCCAGTATGGGACTAGCTGCTTACAATGAGCAGTTCTTC.